This TCR beta chain was recorded in a study of blood T cells in healthy people across ages. Across the whole study: In model experiments, template switching was able to capture about one barcoded beta molecule for every two T cells that were present.

The CDR3 runs 12 residues. V lost 6 bases to trimming and J lost 10 bases; unmatched junction nucleotides: 8. Germline CDR1 is MGHDK and CDR2 is SYGVNS. Worth noting for this clonotype: Its antigen is as yet unknown.

The study, taken as a whole, reports: As age increased, TCR beta diversity per million T cells fell in a roughly linear fashion.

A second PCR of 7 to 11 cycles used a sample-barcoded 5' primer and a J-beta primer mix. TCRdb redid the calling of the 5' RACE reads with MiXCR, one entry per CDR3 protein. There are more than 800,000 distinct CDR3 sequences in the sample; 35% to 55% occur only once, and about 19% lies in the top ten. Researchers collected about 9.7 milliliters of peripheral blood from every single donor. Each sample provided at least 6 micrograms of extracted total RNA. The sequence derives from a woman aged 55-70 years in good health. The chain uses TRBV25-1 and TRBJ2-7, with 8 bases matching TRBD1. Source material: blood. The CDR3 sequence is CASSPGQGYQYF. Here the CDR3 DNA reads TGTGCCAGCAGCCCCGGACAGGGCTACCAGTACTTC.